This is a list of T cell receptor beta chains from one sample in a study of cytomegalovirus exposure and HLA in healthy donors. Profiled with immunoSEQ multiplex PCR; TCRdb holds only in-frame clones, not every one. Counted here are around 110,000 clones, less than 80% occurring once; the ten biggest clones make up 7.8%. Sequencing was done on a sample of PBMCs. The receptors were gathered from a man aged 25 to 40 in good health and CMV-seronegative. Both conserved end residues are part of each CDR3. D genes are given only for firm matches. Clone size is given for some rows only: seen once, a few or many times, or a class if the clone is expanded.

TRBJ2-3 NA TRBD1 TRBV29-1 CSVEGTGASTDTQYF TGCAGCGTTGAGGGGACAGGAGCTAGCACAGATACGCAGTATTTT
TRBJ2-7 few TRBD1 TRBV9 CASSVAPGQGGEQYF TGTGCCAGCAGCGTAGCCCCGGGACAGGGTGGTGAGCAGTACTTC
TRBJ2-4 NA TRBD1 TRBV28 CASSFRSSGTGGFAKNIQYF TGTGCCAGCAGTTTCCGATCCTCGGGGACAGGGGGCTTTGCCAAAAACATTCAGTACTTC
TRBJ2-7 few NA TRBV2 CASSVRNGRTYEQYF TGTGCCAGCAGTGTTCGTAATGGCCGAACCTACGAGCAGTACTTC
TRBJ1-4 NA NA TRBV28 CASSLFTATNEKLFF TGTGCCAGCAGTTTATTCACTGCAACTAATGAAAAACTGTTTTTT
TRBJ1-2 NA TRBD1 TRBV19 CASSTPRGLDYGYTF TGTGCCAGTAGTACCCCAAGGGGGCTCGACTATGGCTACACCTTC
TRBJ2-7 few TRBD2 TRBV4-1 CASSHRWSERERSYEQYF TGCGCCAGCAGCCACCGGTGGTCCGAGCGGGAGCGCTCCTACGAGCAGTACTTC
TRBJ2-1 NA NA TRBV5-1 CASSLAGEWYNEQFF TGCGCCAGCAGCTTGGCGGGAGAATGGTACAATGAGCAGTTCTTC
TRBJ1-4 NA TRBD1 TRBV10-1 CASKDRVLGEKLFF TGCGCCAGCAAAGACAGGGTCTTAGGTGAAAAACTGTTTTTT
TRBJ2-5 NA TRBD1 TRBV30 CAWNRQGKETQYF TGTGCCTGGAACAGACAGGGGAAAGAGACCCAGTACTTC
TRBJ2-3 few NA TRBV7-7 CASSLQAGADTQYF TGTGCCAGCAGCCTACAGGCAGGGGCAGATACGCAGTATTTT
TRBJ1-3 NA NA TRBV7-8 CASSLAGAATVTGNTIYF TGTGCCAGCAGCTTAGCGGGCGCAGCTACAGTGACTGGAAACACCATATATTTT
TRBJ1-2 few TRBD1 TRBV6-5 CASSFRQGRAGYTF TGTGCCAGCAGTTTTCGACAGGGACGGGCTGGCTACACCTTC
TRBJ2-7 NA NA TRBV2 CASSVGESFEQYF TGTGCCAGCAGTGTTGGAGAGTCCTTCGAGCAGTACTTC
TRBJ2-1 NA TRBD2 TRBV9 CASSFGLAGARAGGNEQFF TGTGCCAGCAGCTTCGGACTAGCGGGGGCGCGGGCTGGTGGCAATGAGCAGTTCTTC
TRBJ2-1 NA TRBD1 TRBV29-1 CSVGTGGNEQFF TGCAGCGTTGGGACAGGGGGCAATGAGCAGTTCTTC
TRBJ2-5 NA NA TRBV6-1 CASTDGFKTQYF TGTGCCAGCACCGACGGGTTTAAGACCCAGTACTTC
TRBJ2-6 few NA TRBV18 CASSPERRGANVLTF TGTGCCAGCTCACCAGAGAGAAGAGGGGCCAACGTCCTGACTTTC
TRBJ2-5 once NA TRBV29-1 CSVEKGVQETQYF TGCAGCGTTGAAAAGGGGGTCCAAGAGACCCAGTACTTC
TRBJ1-2 NA TRBD1 TRBV28 CASSSPRTGAYGYTF TGTGCCAGCAGTTCTCCACGGACAGGGGCCTATGGCTACACCTTC
TRBJ2-2 NA TRBD2 TRBV6-6 CASTQTSARNTGELFF TGTGCCAGCACTCAAACTAGCGCCAGGAACACCGGGGAGCTGTTTTTT
TRBJ2-1 NA TRBD2 TRBV19 CASSAAGSSYNEQFF TGTGCCAGTAGCGCAGCGGGAAGTTCCTACAATGAGCAGTTCTTC
TRBJ2-2 NA TRBD2 TRBV4-1 CASSPREWGAGELFF TGCGCCAGCAGCCCGCGGGAGTGGGGGGCCGGGGAGCTGTTTTTT
TRBJ2-1 few NA TRBV9 CASSVEIRGFSYNEQFF TGTGCCAGCAGCGTAGAAATCCGAGGATTTAGCTACAATGAGCAGTTCTTC
TRBJ1-2 few NA TRBV27 CASSQDSRGGYTF TGTGCCAGCAGCCAAGACAGCCGTGGTGGCTACACCTTC
TRBJ2-6 NA NA TRBV6-1 CASSSYLGANVLTF TGTGCCAGCAGTTCGTATTTAGGGGCCAACGTCCTGACTTTC
TRBJ1-1 NA NA TRBV27 CASSSPQRGRGGTEAFF TGTGCCAGCAGTTCCCCGCAGAGGGGAAGGGGGGGAACTGAAGCTTTCTTT
TRBJ2-2 NA NA TRBV9 CASSVTPIPDTGELFF TGTGCCAGCAGCGTAACCCCAATACCGGACACCGGGGAGCTGTTTTTT
TRBJ2-1 NA NA TRBV7-9 CASSLSLNEQFF TGTGCCAGCAGCCTGAGCCTGAATGAGCAGTTCTTC
TRBJ1-2 NA NA TRBV7-9 CASSSPQGNYGYTF TGTGCCAGCAGCTCCCCTCAGGGTAACTATGGCTACACCTTC
TRBJ2-5 NA NA TRBV6-4 CASSDSITVQYF TGTGCCAGCAGTGACTCGATCACGGTCCAGTACTTC
TRBJ2-3 NA NA TRBV30 CAWSVPRQATTDTQYF TGTGCCTGGAGTGTACCGAGACAGGCGACCACAGATACGCAGTATTTT
TRBJ2-5 NA TRBD2 TRBV5-1 CASSWGGQETQYF TGCGCCAGCAGCTGGGGGGGCCAAGAGACCCAGTACTTC
TRBJ1-1 NA NA TRBV2 CASSVQEMNTEAFF TGTGCCAGCAGTGTTCAAGAGATGAACACTGAAGCTTTCTTT
TRBJ2-3 few NA TRBV2 CASDSSTDTQYF TGTGCCAGCGACAGTTCCACAGATACGCAGTATTTT
TRBJ1-5 once TRBD1 TRBV7-9 CASSLTGPQPQHF TGTGCCAGCAGCTTGACAGGGCCGCAGCCCCAGCATTTT
TRBJ2-3 once TRBD1 TRBV11-2 CASSLTGGAGDTQYF TGTGCCAGCAGTTTGACAGGGGGCGCAGGGGATACGCAGTATTTT
TRBJ2-5 NA TRBD2 TRBV6-1 CASSELAGGPETQYF TGTGCCAGCAGTGAGCTAGCGGGAGGGCCAGAGACCCAGTACTTC
TRBJ2-7 once NA TRBV6-1 CASSEQYEQYF TGTGCCAGCAGTGAGCAGTACGAGCAGTACTTC
TRBJ2-7 NA TRBD2 TRBV30 CAWARGGEQYF TGTGCCTGGGCCCGGGGGGGGGAGCAGTACTTC
TRBJ2-2 many NA TRBV9 CASSVVHSSAGELFF TGTGCCAGCAGCGTAGTCCACAGTTCAGCTGGGGAGCTGTTTTTT
TRBJ2-1 NA NA TRBV7-8 CASSFGWRLWDEQFF TGTGCCAGCAGCTTTGGATGGAGACTTTGGGATGAGCAGTTCTTC
TRBJ2-5 NA TRBD2 TRBV5-4 CASSVGTSKETQYF TGTGCCAGCAGCGTAGGGACTAGCAAAGAGACCCAGTACTTC
TRBJ1-5 NA TRBD1 TRBV6-5 CASRPGQGGQPQHF TGTGCCAGCAGGCCTGGACAGGGAGGCCAGCCCCAGCATTTT
TRBJ2-2 NA TRBD1 TRBV6-6 CASSPGQGLTGELFF TGTGCCAGCAGTCCCGGACAGGGGTTAACCGGGGAGCTGTTTTTT